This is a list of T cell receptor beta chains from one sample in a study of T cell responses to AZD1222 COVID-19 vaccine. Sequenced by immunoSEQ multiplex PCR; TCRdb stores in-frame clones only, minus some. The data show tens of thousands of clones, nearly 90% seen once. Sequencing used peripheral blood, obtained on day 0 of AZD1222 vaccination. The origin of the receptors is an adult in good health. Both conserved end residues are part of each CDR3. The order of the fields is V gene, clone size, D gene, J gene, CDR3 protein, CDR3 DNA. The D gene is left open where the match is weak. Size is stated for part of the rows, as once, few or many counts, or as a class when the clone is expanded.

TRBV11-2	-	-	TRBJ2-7	CASSLERRQYF	TGTGCCAGCAGCTTAGAACGTCGGCAGTACTTC
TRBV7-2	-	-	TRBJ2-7	CASSPRGGPSYEQYF	TGTGCCAGCAGCCCAAGGGGCGGCCCCTCCTACGAGCAGTACTTC
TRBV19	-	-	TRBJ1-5	CASSTFEGNQPQHF	TGTGCCAGTAGTACCTTCGAAGGGAATCAGCCCCAGCATTTT
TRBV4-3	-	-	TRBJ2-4	CASSQDYGTGGNIQYF	TGCGCCAGCAGCCAAGATTATGGAACGGGTGGAAACATTCAGTACTTC
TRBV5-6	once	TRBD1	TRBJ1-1	CASSLGDRVEAFF	TGTGCCAGCAGCTTGGGGGACAGGGTTGAAGCTTTCTTT
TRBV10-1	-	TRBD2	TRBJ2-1	CASSLAGGYNEQFF	TGCGCCAGCAGCCTAGCGGGGGGCTACAATGAGCAGTTCTTC
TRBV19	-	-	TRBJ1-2	CASSIGTEAGYTF	TGTGCCAGTAGTATAGGTACAGAGGCTGGCTACACCTTC
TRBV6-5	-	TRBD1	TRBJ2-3	CASRPGDRGTDTQYF	TGTGCCAGCAGACCAGGGGACAGGGGCACAGATACGCAGTATTTT
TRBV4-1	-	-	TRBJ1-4	CASKIATNEKLFF	TGCGCCAGTAAGATAGCAACTAATGAAAAACTGTTTTTT
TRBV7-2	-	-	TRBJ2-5	CASSLEIERIYF	TGTGCCAGCAGCTTAGAGATCGAGCGGATCTACTTC
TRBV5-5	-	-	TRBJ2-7	CASSLGPQTTYEQYF	TGTGCCAGCAGCTTAGGCCCACAAACAACCTACGAGCAGTACTTC
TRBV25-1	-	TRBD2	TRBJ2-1	CASSGRDYPGDEQFF	TGTGCCAGCAGTGGCCGGGACTACCCTGGGGATGAGCAGTTCTTC
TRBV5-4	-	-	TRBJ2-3	CASSPQGTYTDTQYF	TGTGCCAGCAGCCCACAGGGGACTTACACAGATACGCAGTATTTT
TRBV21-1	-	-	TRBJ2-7	CASSKRQSSYEQYF	TGTGCCAGCAGCAAAAGACAGAGCTCCTACGAGCAGTACTTC
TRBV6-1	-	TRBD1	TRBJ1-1	CASSEAGTGGTEAFF	TGTGCCAGCAGTGAAGCCGGGACAGGAGGCACTGAAGCTTTCTTT
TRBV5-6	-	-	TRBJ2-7	CASSLGRSSYEQYF	TGTGCCAGCAGCTTGGGGAGGAGCTCCTACGAGCAGTACTTC